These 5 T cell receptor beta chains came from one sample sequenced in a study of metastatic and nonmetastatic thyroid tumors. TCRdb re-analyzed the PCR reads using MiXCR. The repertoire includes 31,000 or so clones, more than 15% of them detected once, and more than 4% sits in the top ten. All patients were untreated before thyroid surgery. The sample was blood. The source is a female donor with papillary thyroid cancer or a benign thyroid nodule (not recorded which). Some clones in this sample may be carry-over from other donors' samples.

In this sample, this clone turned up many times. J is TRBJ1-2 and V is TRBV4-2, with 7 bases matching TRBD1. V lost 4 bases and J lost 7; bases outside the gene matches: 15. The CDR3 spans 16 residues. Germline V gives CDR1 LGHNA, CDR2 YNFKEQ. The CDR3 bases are TGTGCCAGCAGCCGGACATACCGGGACAGAAGTAGTGGCTACACCTTC. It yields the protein CASSRTYRDRSSGYTF.

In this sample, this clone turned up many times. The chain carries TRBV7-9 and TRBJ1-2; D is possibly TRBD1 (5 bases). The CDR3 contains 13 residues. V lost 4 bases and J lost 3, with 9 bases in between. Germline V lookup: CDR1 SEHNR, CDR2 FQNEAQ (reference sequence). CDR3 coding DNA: TGTGCCAGCAGCTCCCGGGGGGACTATGGCTACACCTTC. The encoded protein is CASSSRGDYGYTF.

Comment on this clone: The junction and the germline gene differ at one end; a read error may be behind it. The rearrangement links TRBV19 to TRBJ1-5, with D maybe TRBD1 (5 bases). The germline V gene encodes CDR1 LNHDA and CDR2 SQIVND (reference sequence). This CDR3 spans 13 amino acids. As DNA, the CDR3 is TGTTCCAGTAGTCTGGACATGGACCAGCCCCAGCATTTT. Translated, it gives CSSSLDMDQPQHF.

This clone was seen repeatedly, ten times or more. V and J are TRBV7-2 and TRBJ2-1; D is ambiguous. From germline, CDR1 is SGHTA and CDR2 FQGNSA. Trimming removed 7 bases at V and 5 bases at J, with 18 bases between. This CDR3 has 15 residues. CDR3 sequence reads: CASTPLTTGNNEQFF. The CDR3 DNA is TGTGCCAGCACCCCCCTTACGACGGGTAACAATGAGCAGTTCTTC.

In DNA, the CDR3 is TGTGCCAGCAGTGAAGGGACTAGCGGGAGGCATGAGCAGTTCTTC. It translates to CASSEGTSGRHEQFF. The J gene is TRBJ2-1, the V gene TRBV6-1; 14 bases map to TRBD2. The CDR3 is made up of 15 amino acids. The germline V gene encodes CDR1 MNHNS and CDR2 SASEGT. Losses at the gene ends were 1 base for V and 8 bases for J; bases not matched to a gene: 1.